This TCR beta chain was retrieved from a study of T cell responses to AZD1222 COVID-19 vaccine. General study points: Spike-specific TCRs gained breadth and depth after people received two AZD1222 doses. The study found vaccine-associated CD4 TCRs spanning spike, dominant at 160-218 and 743-854. Donors were mostly white British, more females; clonal diversity possibly underestimated.

In regard to this clone: The antigen remains unidentified.

Deletions cut 8 bases from V and 0 bases from J, with 10 bases between. In germline, CDR1 is MGHRA, CDR2 YSYEKL. The CDR3 runs 13 residues. The table came from immunoSEQ multiplex PCR; TCRdb's copy has only in-frame clones and leaves some out. The sample consists of 140,000 or so clones, around nine tenths of them appearing once. This sample comprised peripheral blood, obtained on day 0 of AZD1222 vaccination. The receptor was derived from an adult in good health. This chain uses TRBV4-1 with TRBJ1-1; no firm D call. The CDR3 reads CASSPFMNTEAFF. The DNA of the CDR3 is TGCGCCAGCTCCCCTTTTATGAACACTGAAGCTTTCTTT.